The sequence of this T cell receptor beta chain was determined in a study of CXCR3 chemokines and chemotherapy response in bladder cancer. Germline CDR1 and CDR2: MNHNS and SASEGT. The length of the CDR3 is 14 residues. V was clipped by 5 bases and J by 1 base, with 11 bases between them. TCRdb re-called the PCR reads with MiXCR, one entry per CDR3 protein. The sample carries about 13,000 distinct CDR3 sequences, over 10% recorded once. To note about this clonotype: A read error is the likely source, as a far larger clone sits one nucleotide away. The CDR3 end shows no conserved phenylalanine or tryptophan, and so a read error is likely.

Collection of the sample occurred from a patient whose treatment included neoadjuvant chemotherapy. This TCR was sampled from a human donor with bladder cancer that did not respond to neoadjuvant chemotherapy. This sequence joins TRBV6-1 and TRBJ1-1, with D possibly being TRBD1 (5 bases). CDR3 sequence reads: CASSRQGRNTEAFS. The DNA of the CDR3 is TGTGCCAGCAGTCGGCAGGGTAGGAACACTGAAGCTTTCTCT.